This TCR beta chain was sequenced in a study of T-cell memory formation after mild COVID-19. Study-level background: For the most part, TCR clusters were specific to one donor.

Using constant-segment primers, 5'RACE produced TCR alpha and TCR beta cDNA libraries carrying sample barcodes and UMIs. TCRdb reprocessed the 5' RACE reads with MiXCR, giving one entry per CDR3 protein. The sample has around 80,000 distinct CDR3 sequences, about 13% seen once; the top ten hold around two fifths. Study-level results: Contracting clones, day 15 to 85, had balanced CD4/CD8, and later expanders favored CD4+. CD4+ contracting clones were mainly CM and EM; CD8+ ones, EMRA.

This clonotype has more than one count but fewer than ten. Antigen specificity is unknown. This CDR3 contains 13 residues. Trimming cost V 7 bases and J 3 bases, with 9 bases left between them. The germline CDR1 and CDR2 sequences are MNHEY and SVGEGT. This receptor was taken from a man aged 18 to 29 who had mild COVID-19 (a few samples of this study predate the infection). Cell type and time point are not known. The sample consisted of PBMCs or a T cell subset sorted from them (not recorded which). The chain links TRBV6-2 or TRBV6-3 to TRBJ2-2, with D uncertain. CDR3 loop: CASNPLYTGELFF. CDR3 sequence (DNA): TGTGCCAGCAATCCCCTATACACCGGGGAGCTGTTTTTT.